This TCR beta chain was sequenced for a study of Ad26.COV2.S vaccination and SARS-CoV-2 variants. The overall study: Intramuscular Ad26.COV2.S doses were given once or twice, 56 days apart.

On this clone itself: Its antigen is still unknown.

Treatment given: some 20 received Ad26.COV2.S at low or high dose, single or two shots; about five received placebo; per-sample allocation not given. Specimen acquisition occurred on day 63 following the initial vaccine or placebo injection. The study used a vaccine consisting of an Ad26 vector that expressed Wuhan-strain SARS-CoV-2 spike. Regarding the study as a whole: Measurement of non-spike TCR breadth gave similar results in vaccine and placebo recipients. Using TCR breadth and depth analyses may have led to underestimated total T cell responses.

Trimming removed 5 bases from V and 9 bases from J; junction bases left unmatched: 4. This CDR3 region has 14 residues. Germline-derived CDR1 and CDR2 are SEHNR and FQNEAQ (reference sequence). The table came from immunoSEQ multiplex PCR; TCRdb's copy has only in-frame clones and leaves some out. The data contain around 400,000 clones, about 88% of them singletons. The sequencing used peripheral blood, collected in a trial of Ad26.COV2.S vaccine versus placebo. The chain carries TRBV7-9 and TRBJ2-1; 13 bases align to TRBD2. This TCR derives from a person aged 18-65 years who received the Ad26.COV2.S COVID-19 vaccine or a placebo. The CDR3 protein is CASSNGLAGAEQFF. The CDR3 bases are TGTGCCAGCAGCAACGGACTAGCGGGAGCTGAGCAGTTCTTC.